The following is a T cell receptor beta chain sequence with its context. Some clones are missing from TCRdb's copy, which holds only in-frame ones; the method was immunoSEQ multiplex PCR. The sample has roughly 150,000 clones, about 93% seen once. The data originate from a study of T cell responses to AZD1222 COVID-19 vaccine. V lost 3 bases to trimming and J lost 6 bases; unmatched junction nucleotides: 7. The CDR3 loop spans 15 amino acids. Germline CDR1 is SNHLY and CDR2 is FYNNEI. The analysis combined second doses at about 4 or about 12 weeks. The input for sequencing was peripheral blood, taken 28 days after the second AZD1222 dose. V and J are TRBV2 and TRBJ2-2; the match to TRBD2 covers 7 bases. This sequence was found in an adult who received the AZD1222 COVID-19 vaccine. The CDR3 DNA sequence: TGTGCCAGCAGTGATAGGGCGGGGGTTTCCGGGGAGCTGTTTTTT. This sequence encodes CASSDRAGVSGELFF.